Below are 10 T cell receptor beta chains sequenced from a single sample in a study of monozygotic twins with inflammatory bowel disease. From the 5' RACE reads, TCRdb lists one entry per CDR3 protein and no DNA. Its listing shows 310,000 or so distinct CDR3 sequences. The material sequenced was blood. The receptors shown here come from a human donor with ulcerative colitis or Crohn's disease, or a healthy co-twin of an affected twin (not recorded which).

The chain recombines TRBV12-3 or TRBV12-4 with TRBJ1-2; TCRdb designates TRBD1, a call that cannot be tested without DNA. The CDR3 contains 15 residues. The CDR3 spells CASRYDRGPSSGYTF.

This chain connects TRBV5-6 to TRBJ1-2; TCRdb's D call of TRBD1 is untestable without DNA. This CDR3 has 15 amino acids. Germline CDR1 and CDR2: SGHDT and YYEEEE. CDR3 loop: CASSLAVGTGLGYTF.

J is TRBJ1-1 and V is TRBV5-1; the D call from TCRdb, TRBD1, cannot be confirmed without DNA. CDR1 SGHRS and CDR2 YFSETQ come from the germline V gene. The CDR3 is 14 residues long. CDR3 sequence reads: CASSLRGLGTEAFF. The variable domain in full, with the rest retrieved from reference TRBV5-1 and TRBJ1-1, is KAGVTQTPRYLIKTRGQQVTLSCSPISGHRSVSWYQQTPGQGLQFLFEYFSETQRNKGNFPGRFSGRQFSNSRSEMNVSTLELGDSALYLCASSLRGLGTEAFFGQGTRLTVV.

The chain combines TRBV11-2 with TRBJ2-3; with no DNA, the TCRdb D assignment of TRBD1 cannot be verified. CDR3 size: 15 residues. The germline V gene encodes CDR1 SGHAT and CDR2 FQNNGV. The CDR3: CASSWDRQPTDTQYF.

The chain links TRBV12-3 or TRBV12-4 to TRBJ2-1. CDR3 length equals 14 residues. CDR3 region: CASSLGQDYNEQFF.

The V and J genes are TRBV4-1 and TRBJ2-7; TCRdb's D call of TRBD1 is untestable without DNA. The CDR3 is 14 residues long. Germline V gene sequence: CDR1 MGHRA, CDR2 YSYEKL. The CDR3 sequence is CASSQAPGEYEQYF.

This chain uses TRBV24-1 with TRBJ2-5; there is no DNA to check the TCRdb D call of TRBD1. The CDR3 spans 16 residues. Germline lookup yields CDR1 KGHDR and CDR2 SFDVKD. The CDR3 reads CATSDSGQGTWETQYF.

The J gene is TRBJ1-1, the V gene TRBV29-1. CDR1 is SQVTM and CDR2 is ANQGSEA in the germline V gene. CDR3 length: 12 amino acids. This CDR3 is CSVEDLNTEAFF.

This chain's CDR3 is CSARVSKNTEAFF. The chain joins TRBV20-1 to TRBJ1-1. Germline CDR1 is DFQATT and CDR2 is SNEGSKA (reference sequence). There are 13 residues in the CDR3.

The V gene is TRBV7-9, the J gene TRBJ2-3; as DNA is missing, the TRBD2 call by TCRdb cannot be tested. Germline CDR1 SEHNR, CDR2 FQNEAQ (reference sequence). The CDR3 has 15 amino acids. CDR3 loop: CASELGGSGMATQYF.